Given below is one TCR beta chain in context. Here immunoSEQ multiplex PCR was the method, and the copy in TCRdb shows in-frame clones only, minus some. The sample contains 25,000 to 35,000 clones, 79% of which appear only once. The data were obtained in a study of control samples from healthy donors and cancer patients. The V gene's germline CDR1 is MGHRA and CDR2 YSYEKL. This CDR3 contains 14 residues. V lost 4 bases, J lost 1 base, and 10 bases lay in between. This receptor was taken from a man between 60 and 70 years old with head and neck cancer. The chain links TRBV4-1 to TRBJ1-1; D unclear. The sequenced sample was PBMCs. The CDR3 is CASSPSPGNTEAFF. The CDR3 region has the DNA TGCGCCAGCAGCCCAAGCCCAGGGAACACTGAAGCTTTCTTT.